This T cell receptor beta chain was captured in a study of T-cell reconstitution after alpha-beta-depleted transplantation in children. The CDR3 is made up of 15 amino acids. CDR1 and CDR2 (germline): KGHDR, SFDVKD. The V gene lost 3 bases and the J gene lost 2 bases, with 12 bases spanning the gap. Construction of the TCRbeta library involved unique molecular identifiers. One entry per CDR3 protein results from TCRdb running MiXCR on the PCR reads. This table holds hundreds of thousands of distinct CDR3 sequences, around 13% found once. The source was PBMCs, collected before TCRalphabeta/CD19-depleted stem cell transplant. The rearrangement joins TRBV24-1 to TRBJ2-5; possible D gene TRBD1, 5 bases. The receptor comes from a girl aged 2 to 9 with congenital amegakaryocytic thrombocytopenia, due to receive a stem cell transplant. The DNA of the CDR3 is TGTGCCACCAGTGATCCCCGGACACTACAAGAGACCCAGTACTTC. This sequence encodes CATSDPRTLQETQYF.